The clone carrying this T cell receptor beta chain was detected a few times. As yet, its antigen is unknown. The data were obtained in a study of cytomegalovirus exposure and HLA in healthy donors. Study findings and constraints: What was likely a sequencing artifact was a cluster of highly shared sequence variants.

Germline V gene data show CDR1 as SNHLY and CDR2 as FYNNEI. J was trimmed by 7 bases and V by 6 bases; bases with no gene match: 8. The CDR3 totals 14 residues. Both 60 Vbeta primers and 13 Jbeta primers went into the PCR. The protocol was immunoSEQ multiplex PCR, while the TCRdb copy is restricted to in-frame clones and leaves out a portion. The table lists some 190,000 clones, 87% of them singletons. The sample was PBMCs. This sequence originates from a boy aged 2 to 10 in good health and CMV-seronegative. This rearrangement joins TRBV2 to TRBJ2-2, with 7 bases fitting TRBD1. The CDR3, as DNA: TGTGCCAGCAGGACAGGGCAAAAGGTCGGGGAGCTGTTTTTT. Translation gives CASRTGQKVGELFF.